One sample yielded the 9 T cell receptor beta chains listed below, sequenced in a study of human T cells and chemical hapten exposure. Stated time point: patch test 1, 2 weeks after DPC sensitization. Indicated treatment: therapeutic diphenylcyclopropenone sensitization with weekly scalp DPC. TCRdb reprocessed the RACE reads via MiXCR and lists one record per CDR3 protein. The table lists 80,000 to 100,000 distinct CDR3 sequences, around 7% of them singletons. The material was whole blood, obtained in connection with sensitization to the hapten diphenylcyclopropenone (DPC). All receptors come from a woman in her thirties with alopecia areata. Some clones in this sample may be carry-over from other donors' samples.

DNA of the CDR3: TGTGCCAGCAGTTACTCGCGCCCGGGGAGCTCCTACAATGAGCAGTTCTTC. It encodes CASSYSRPGSSYNEQFF. The chain recombines TRBV6-2 or TRBV6-3 with TRBJ2-1, with D tentatively TRBD2 (5 bases). The CDR3 spans 17 residues. V was shortened by 0 bases and J by 0 bases, with 12 bases between the two germline ends. Germline assignment: CDR1 MNHEY and CDR2 SVGEGT.

This clonotype turned up a few times. This rearrangement joins TRBV20-1 to TRBJ1-5; weak D call: TRBD1 (5 bases). The CDR3 loop spans 16 amino acids. Germline lookup yields CDR1 DFQATT and CDR2 SNEGSKA (reference sequence). The ends were cut back, 3 bases at V and 4 bases at J, with 19 bases in the middle. The CDR3 DNA reads TGCAGTGCTAGGCCGAGGCCCCCCTGGGGGAATCAGCCCCAGCATTTT. Protein: CSARPRPPWGNQPQHF.

This clonotype showed up many times. J is TRBJ2-7 and V is TRBV7-9; D gene uncertain. V lost 3 bases and J 5 bases, leaving 11 bases between the germline ends. The CDR3 is 13 amino acids. Germline V gene data show CDR1 as SEHNR and CDR2 as FQNEAQ (reference sequence). CDR3 sequence: CASSFPNNHEQYF. The CDR3 nucleotides are TGTGCCAGCAGCTTCCCTAATAACCACGAGCAGTACTTC.

The sample holds many counts of this clonotype. The genes are TRBV7-2 and TRBJ1-5; 7 bases map to TRBD1. This CDR3 is 17 amino acids long. The V gene end was trimmed by 4 bases and the J gene end by 0 bases; junction bases not matched to a gene: 9. Germline CDR1 is SGHTA and CDR2 is FQGNSA. The DNA of the CDR3 is TGTGCCAGCAGCTCAATACGGACAGGTTATAGCAATCAGCCCCAGCATTTT. Translation gives CASSSIRTGYSNQPQHF.

The chain carries TRBV20-1 and TRBJ2-2; 11 bases align to TRBD1. The CDR3 has 16 residues. Germline V CDR1 and CDR2: DFQATT, SNEGSKA (reference sequence). Unmatched junction bases numbered 7, after V lost 2 bases and J lost 5 bases. CDR3 DNA sequence: TGCAGTGCTAGAAGGACAGGGGGCGCTGGTACCGGGGAGCTGTTTTTT. It yields the protein CSARRTGGAGTGELFF.

This clonotype occurred many times. Written as DNA, the CDR3 is TGCAGCGTTGTACAGGGAGGGACTGTCGACTATGGCTACACCTTC. Its protein product is CSVVQGGTVDYGYTF. The rearrangement links TRBV29-1 to TRBJ1-2; maybe TRBD1 (6 bases). Looked up from germline, CDR1 is SQVTM and CDR2 is ANQGSEA. The V gene lost 4 bases and the J gene lost 3 bases, with 18 bases spanning the gap. This CDR3 spans 15 amino acids.

The chain links TRBV27 to TRBJ1-1; D gene unclear. The length of the CDR3 is 13 residues. Germline CDR1 and CDR2: MNHEY and SMNVEV (reference sequence). Trimming removed 2 bases from V and 1 base from J, with 5 bases in between. The CDR3 DNA sequence: TGTGCCAGCAGTTTAAACAAGAACACTGAAGCTTTCTTT. Amino acid sequence: CASSLNKNTEAFF.

Many counts were recorded for this clonotype. The chain joins TRBV28 to TRBJ1-6; D may be TRBD1 (5 bases). Germline V gene lookup returns CDR1 MDHEN and CDR2 SYDVKM. This CDR3 contains 19 residues. V dropped 7 bases and J dropped 7 bases, with 29 bases sitting between them. The CDR3 protein is CASTPSGQGIRNRNSPLHF. The CDR3 DNA reads TGTGCCAGCACTCCTTCCGGGCAGGGCATCCGAAACCGGAATTCACCCCTCCACTTT.

This clonotype was picked up many times. This chain links TRBV10-3 with TRBJ2-7; 10 bases align to TRBD1. The length of the CDR3 is 14 residues. The V segment lost 10 bases and the J segment 3 bases; nucleotides outside the gene matches: 9. Germline CDR1 ENHRY, CDR2 SYGVKD. The CDR3 nucleotides are TGTGCCACCAAGGGGGACAGGGGTGTCTACGAGCAGTACTTC. It encodes CATKGDRGVYEQYF.